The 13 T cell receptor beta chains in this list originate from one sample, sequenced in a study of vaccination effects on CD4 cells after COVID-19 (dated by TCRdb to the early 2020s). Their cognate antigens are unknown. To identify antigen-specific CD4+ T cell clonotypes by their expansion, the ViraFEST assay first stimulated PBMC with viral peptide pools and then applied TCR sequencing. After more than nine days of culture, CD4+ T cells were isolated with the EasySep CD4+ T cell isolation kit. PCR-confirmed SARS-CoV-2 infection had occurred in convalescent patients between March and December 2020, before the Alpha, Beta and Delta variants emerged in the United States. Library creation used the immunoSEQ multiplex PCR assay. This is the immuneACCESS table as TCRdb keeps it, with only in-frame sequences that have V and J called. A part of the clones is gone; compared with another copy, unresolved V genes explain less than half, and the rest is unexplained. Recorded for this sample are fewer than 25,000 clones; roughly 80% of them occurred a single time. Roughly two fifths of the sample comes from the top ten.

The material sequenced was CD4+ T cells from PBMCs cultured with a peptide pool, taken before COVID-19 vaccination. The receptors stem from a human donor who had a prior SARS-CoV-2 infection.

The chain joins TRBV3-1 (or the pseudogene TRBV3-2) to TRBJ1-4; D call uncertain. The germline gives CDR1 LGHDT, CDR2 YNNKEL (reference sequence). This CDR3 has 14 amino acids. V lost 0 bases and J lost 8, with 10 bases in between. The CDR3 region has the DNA TGTGCCAGCAGCCAAGATCTCCTATCCGAAAAACTGTTTTTT. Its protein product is CASSQDLLSEKLFF.

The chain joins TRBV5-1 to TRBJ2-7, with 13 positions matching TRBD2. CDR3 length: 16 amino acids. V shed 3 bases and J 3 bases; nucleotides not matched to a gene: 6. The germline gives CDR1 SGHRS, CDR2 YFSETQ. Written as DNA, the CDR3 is TGCGCCAGCAGCTCGGGGACTAGCGGGACGGGCTACGAGCAGTACTTC. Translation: CASSSGTSGTGYEQYF.

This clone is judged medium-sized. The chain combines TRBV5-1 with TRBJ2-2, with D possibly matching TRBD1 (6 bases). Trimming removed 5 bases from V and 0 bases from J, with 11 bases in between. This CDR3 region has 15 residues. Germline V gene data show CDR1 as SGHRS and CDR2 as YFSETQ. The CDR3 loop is CASSPRGTNTGELFF. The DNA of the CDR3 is TGCGCCAGCAGTCCCAGGGGTACGAACACCGGGGAGCTGTTTTTT.

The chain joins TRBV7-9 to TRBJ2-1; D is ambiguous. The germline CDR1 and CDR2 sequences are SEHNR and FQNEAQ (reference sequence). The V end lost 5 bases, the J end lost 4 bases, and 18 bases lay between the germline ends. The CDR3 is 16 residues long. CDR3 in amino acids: CASSQRIGQRYNEQFF. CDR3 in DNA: TGTGCCAGCAGCCAGAGGATCGGCCAACGGTACAATGAGCAGTTCTTC.

The chain's CDR3 is CASSIWGNTEAFF. CDR3 coding DNA: TGTGCCAGCAGCATTTGGGGGAACACTGAAGCTTTCTTT. The chain has TRBV7-9 and TRBJ1-1; D unclear. The V end was cut by 5 bases, the J end by 1 base, with 8 bases between. From germline, CDR1 is SEHNR and CDR2 FQNEAQ (reference sequence). CDR3 length: 13 amino acids.

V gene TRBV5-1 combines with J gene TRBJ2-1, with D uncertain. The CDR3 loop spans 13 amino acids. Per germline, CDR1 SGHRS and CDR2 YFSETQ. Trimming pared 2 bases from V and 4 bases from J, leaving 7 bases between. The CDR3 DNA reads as TGCGCCAGCAGCTTCGGCTCATACAATGAGCAGTTCTTC. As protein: CASSFGSYNEQFF.

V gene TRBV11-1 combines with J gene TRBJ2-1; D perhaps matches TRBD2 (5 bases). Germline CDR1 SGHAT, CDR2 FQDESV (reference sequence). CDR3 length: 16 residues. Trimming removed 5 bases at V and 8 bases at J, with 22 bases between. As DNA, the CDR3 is TGTGCCAGCAGCCTCAGGCTAAACCGGTTCGGGGATGAGCAGTTCTTC. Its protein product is CASSLRLNRFGDEQFF.

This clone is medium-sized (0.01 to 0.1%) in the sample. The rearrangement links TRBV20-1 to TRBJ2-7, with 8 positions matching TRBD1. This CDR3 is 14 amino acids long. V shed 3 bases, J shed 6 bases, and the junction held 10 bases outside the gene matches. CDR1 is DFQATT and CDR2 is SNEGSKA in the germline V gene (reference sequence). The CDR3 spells CSASLGTGGREQYF. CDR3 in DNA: TGCAGTGCTAGTTTGGGAACAGGGGGGCGCGAGCAGTACTTC.

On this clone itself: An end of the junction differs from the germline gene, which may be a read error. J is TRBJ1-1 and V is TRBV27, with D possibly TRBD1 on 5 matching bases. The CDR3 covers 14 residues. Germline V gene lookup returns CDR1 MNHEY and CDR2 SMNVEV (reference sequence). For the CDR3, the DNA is TGTGCCAGCAGTTTGGAAGAGGGGAACGCTGAAGCTTTCTTT. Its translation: CASSLEEGNAEAFF.

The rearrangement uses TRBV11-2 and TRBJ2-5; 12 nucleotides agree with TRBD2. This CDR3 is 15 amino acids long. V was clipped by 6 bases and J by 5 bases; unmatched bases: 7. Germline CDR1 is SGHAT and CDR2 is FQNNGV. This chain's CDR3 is CASRRLAGVGETQYF. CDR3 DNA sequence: TGTGCCAGCAGAAGACTAGCGGGAGTCGGGGAGACCCAGTACTTC.

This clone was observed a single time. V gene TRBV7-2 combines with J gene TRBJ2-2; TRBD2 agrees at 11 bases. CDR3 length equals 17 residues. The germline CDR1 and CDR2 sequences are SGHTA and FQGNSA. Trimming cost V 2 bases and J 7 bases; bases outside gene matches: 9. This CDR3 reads CASSLFLAGGPGGELFF. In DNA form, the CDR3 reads TGTGCCAGCAGCTTATTCTTAGCGGGGGGGCCCGGCGGGGAGCTGTTTTTT. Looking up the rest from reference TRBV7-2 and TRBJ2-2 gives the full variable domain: GAGVSQSPSNKVTEKGKDVELRCDPISGHTALYWYRQSLGQGLEFLIYFQGNSAPDKSGLPSDRFSAERTGGSVSTLTIQRTQQEDSAVYLCASSLFLAGGPGGELFFGEGSRLTVL.

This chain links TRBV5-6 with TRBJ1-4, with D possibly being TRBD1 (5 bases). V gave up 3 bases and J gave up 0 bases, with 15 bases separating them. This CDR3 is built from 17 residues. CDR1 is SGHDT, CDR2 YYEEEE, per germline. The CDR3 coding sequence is TGTGCCAGCAGCTCGACAGCGCGCAGAGCAACTAATGAAAAACTGTTTTTT. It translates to CASSSTARRATNEKLFF.

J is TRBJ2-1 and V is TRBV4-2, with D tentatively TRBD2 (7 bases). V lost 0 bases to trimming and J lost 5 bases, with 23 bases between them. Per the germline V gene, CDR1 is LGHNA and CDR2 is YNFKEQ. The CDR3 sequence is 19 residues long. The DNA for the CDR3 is TGTGCCAGCAGCCAAGAAGTAGAGCCGGTGGGGGGGCAGGACAATGAGCAGTTCTTC. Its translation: CASSQEVEPVGGQDNEQFF.